This TCR beta chain is drawn from a study of blood T cells in healthy people across ages (dated by TCRdb to 2014 to 2015). For the wider study: In model experiments, template switching captured about one uniquely barcoded TCR beta cDNA molecule for every two T cells. The donors were split into four age groups: young (average about 15 years), middle-aged (more than 35), aged (more than 60) and long-lived (roughly 88). To avoid experimental bias, donors of different ages were spread randomly across the sequencing lanes. Using deep sequencing normalized with unique cDNA molecular identifiers, the study measured how TCR beta repertoire diversity changes with age. Using the same blood draw, the study looked at two additional independent replicas of 1 million unique cDNA reads for two donors, one aged 18 to 30 and the other aged 80 or older. Findings and caveats that apply to the study as a whole: As age increased, observed TCR beta diversity per million T cells dropped in a roughly linear way, and a significant reduction was already evident by age 40. The CMV infection status of donors was not known, potentially confounding age-related changes in expanded clonotypes. Bulk unsorted PBMC profiling prevented conclusive comparison of naive and antigen-experienced compartments. Estimates of total diversity based on one million sequenced T cells were regarded as lower bounds and as underestimates. Compared with the aged group, the long-lived group had more naive CD4+ T cells, fewer expanded clones and increased TCR diversity, suggesting age selection. The percentage of naive T cells measured by flow cytometry correlated strongly with observed TCR beta diversity.

The protocol used for the library was 5' RACE. Sequencing used an Illumina HiSeq 2500. A second about 7 to 12 cycle PCR used a sample-barcoded 5' primer and a J-beta primer mix. A template-switch 5' adaptor carrying 12 random nucleotides introduced a unique molecular identifier onto each TCR beta cDNA molecule. Each sample yielded at least 3 million CDR3-containing paired-end reads. All of the RNA was converted into first-strand cDNA using the Mint cDNA synthesis kit, with a TRBC-specific oligonucleotide serving as the primer. Following uracil-DNA glycosylase treatment, all cDNA underwent a first 18-cycle PCR with the universal primers M1SS and BC2_uni_R. The authors' pipeline ran thus. Normalization of each sample was performed by random selection of 1 million high-quality reads, each carrying a distinct molecular identifier. Instead of being binned into consensus sequences, reads that shared molecular identifiers were thrown out. CDR3 identification, clonotype clustering and error correction used MiTCR with a Q25 quality threshold and the strictest error-elimination algorithm. A nonparametric unseen species model using Euler transformation provided a lower-bound estimate of total TCR beta diversity. TCRdb redid the processing of the public reads, applying fastp at Q25 and MiXCR, and retained in-frame beta chains. Every CDR3 protein is listed once, alongside the most common genes and DNA of its rows. The V and J calls and clone size are TCRdb's, not the authors'. This sample is represented by 1,300,000 or so distinct CDR3 sequences; around 55% of them were singletons. The ten biggest clones cover 6.7% of the sample.

The 39 donors, aged about 6 to 95 years, were systemically healthy Caucasian individuals from Russia. Each donor gave about 10 milliliters of peripheral blood, drawn into EDTA-treated Vacutainer tubes. Ficoll-Paque density-gradient centrifugation was used to isolate PBMCs, with at least 6.5 million per sample. Total RNA was extracted from PBMCs with Trizol reagent, with at least 5 micrograms obtained per sample. The percentages of naive CD45RAhigh/CD27high T cells were determined by flow cytometry on a PBMC aliquot from every donor. As to this clonotype: There is no known antigen for this receptor. One base away there is no much larger clone; base qualities are not given.

Measured from the cysteine to the phenylalanine, the CDR3 is 14 residues long. CDR3 DNA is the only sequence kept; it has 42 bases, read in frame from the first base. CDR1 and CDR2 (SGHKS, YYEKEE) derive from the germline V gene (reference sequence). The germline V end is reduced by 4 bases and the J end by 9 bases; junction bases left unmatched: 10. The receptor comes from a young man in good health. The sequenced sample consisted of blood. The chain joins TRBV5-5 to TRBJ2-1; TRBD2 lines up with 7 middle nucleotides. CDR3 sequence: CASSHLAALPEQFF. The DNA reads as follows: TGTGCCAGCAGCCACCTAGCGGCTCTGCCTGAGCAGTTCTTC.